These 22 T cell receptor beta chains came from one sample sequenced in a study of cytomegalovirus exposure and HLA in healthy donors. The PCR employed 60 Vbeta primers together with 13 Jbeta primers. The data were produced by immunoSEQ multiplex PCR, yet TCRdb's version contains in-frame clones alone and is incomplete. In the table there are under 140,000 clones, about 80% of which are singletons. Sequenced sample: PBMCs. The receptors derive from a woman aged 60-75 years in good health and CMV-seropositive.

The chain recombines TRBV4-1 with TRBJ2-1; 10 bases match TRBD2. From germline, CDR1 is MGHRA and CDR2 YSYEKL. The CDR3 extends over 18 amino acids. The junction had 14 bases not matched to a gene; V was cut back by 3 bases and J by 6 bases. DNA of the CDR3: TGCGCCAGCAGCCATCAAAGGGGGGGGCTAGCGGGAGTCAATGAGCAGTTCTTC. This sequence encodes CASSHQRGGLAGVNEQFF.

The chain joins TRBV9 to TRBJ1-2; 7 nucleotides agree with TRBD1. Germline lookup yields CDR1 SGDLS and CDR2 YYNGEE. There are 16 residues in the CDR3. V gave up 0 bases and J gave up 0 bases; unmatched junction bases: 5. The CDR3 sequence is CASSVGTGEPNYGYTF. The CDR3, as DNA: TGTGCCAGCAGCGTAGGAACAGGGGAACCTAACTATGGCTACACCTTC.

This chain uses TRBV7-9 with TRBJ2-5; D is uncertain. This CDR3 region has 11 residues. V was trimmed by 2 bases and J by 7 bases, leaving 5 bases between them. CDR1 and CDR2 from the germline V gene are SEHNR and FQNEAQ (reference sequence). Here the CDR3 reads CASSLSGTQYF. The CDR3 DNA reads TGTGCCAGCAGCTTATCGGGGACCCAGTACTTC.

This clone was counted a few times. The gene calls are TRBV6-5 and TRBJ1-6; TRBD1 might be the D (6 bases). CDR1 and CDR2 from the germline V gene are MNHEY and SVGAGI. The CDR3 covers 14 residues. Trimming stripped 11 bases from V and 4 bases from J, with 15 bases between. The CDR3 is CASQGWGYNSPLHF. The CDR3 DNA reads TGTGCCTCCCAGGGGTGGGGATATAATTCACCCCTCCACTTT.

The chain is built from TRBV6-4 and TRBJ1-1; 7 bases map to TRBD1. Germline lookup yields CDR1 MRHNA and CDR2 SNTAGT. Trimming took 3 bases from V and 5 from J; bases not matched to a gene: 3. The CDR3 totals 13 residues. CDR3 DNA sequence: TGTGCCAGCAGTGAAACAGGGGAGACTGAAGCTTTCTTT. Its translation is CASSETGETEAFF.

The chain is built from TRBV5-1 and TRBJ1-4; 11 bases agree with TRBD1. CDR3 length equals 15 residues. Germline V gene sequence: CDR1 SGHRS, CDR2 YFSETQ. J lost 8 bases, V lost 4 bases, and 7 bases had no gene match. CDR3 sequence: CASSKGQGAGEKLFF. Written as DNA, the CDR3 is TGCGCCAGCAGCAAAGGACAGGGGGCGGGCGAAAAACTGTTTTTT.

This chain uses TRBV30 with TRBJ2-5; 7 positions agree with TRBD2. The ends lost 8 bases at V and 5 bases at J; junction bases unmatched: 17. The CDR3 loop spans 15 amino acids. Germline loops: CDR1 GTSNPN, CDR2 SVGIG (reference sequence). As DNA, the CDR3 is TGTGCCGGGGTGCCGATGGGGCGGGGAGGGGAGACCCAGTACTTC. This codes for CAGVPMGRGGETQYF.

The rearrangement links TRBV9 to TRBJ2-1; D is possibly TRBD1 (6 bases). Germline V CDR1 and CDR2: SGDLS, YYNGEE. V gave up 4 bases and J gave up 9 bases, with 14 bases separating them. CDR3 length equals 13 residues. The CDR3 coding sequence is TGTGCCAGCAGCCCAGGGGAGAATCCTGAGCAGTTCTTC. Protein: CASSPGENPEQFF. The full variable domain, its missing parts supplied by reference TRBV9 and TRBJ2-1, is DSGVTQTPKHLITATGQRVTLRCSPRSGDLSVYWYQQSLDQGLQFLIQYYNGEERAKGNILERFSAQQFPDLHSELNLSSLELGDSALYFCASSPGENPEQFFGPGTRLTVL.

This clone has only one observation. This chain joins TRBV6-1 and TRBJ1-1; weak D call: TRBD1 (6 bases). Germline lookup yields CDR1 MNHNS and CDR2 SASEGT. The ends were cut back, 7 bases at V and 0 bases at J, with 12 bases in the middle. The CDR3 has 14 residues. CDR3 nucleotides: TGTGCCAGCAATACGGGACAACTGAACACTGAAGCTTTCTTT. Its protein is CASNTGQLNTEAFF.

CDR3 coding DNA: TGCGCCAGCAGCGCACAGGACGGCGGCACTGAAGCTTTCTTT. Amino acid sequence: CASSAQDGGTEAFF. V usage is TRBV5-1 and J usage is TRBJ1-1; a weak D match, TRBD1 (5 bases). Looked up from germline, CDR1 is SGHRS and CDR2 is YFSETQ. The germline V and J ends were trimmed by 4 bases and 4 bases, with 14 bases remaining between them. The CDR3 is 14 residues long.

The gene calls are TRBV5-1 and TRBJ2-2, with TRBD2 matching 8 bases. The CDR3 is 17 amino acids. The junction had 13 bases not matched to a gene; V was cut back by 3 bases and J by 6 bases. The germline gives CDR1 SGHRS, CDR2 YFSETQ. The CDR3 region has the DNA TGCGCCAGCAGCTACCTAGGGGGGACTAGTTATCCCGGGGAGCTGTTTTTT. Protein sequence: CASSYLGGTSYPGELFF.

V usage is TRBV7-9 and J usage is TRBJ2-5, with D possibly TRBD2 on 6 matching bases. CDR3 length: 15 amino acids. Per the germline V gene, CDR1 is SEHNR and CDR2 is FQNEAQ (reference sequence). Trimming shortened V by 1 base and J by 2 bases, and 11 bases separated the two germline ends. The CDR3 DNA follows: TGTGCCAGCAGCTTAGTTCTGGGAGGACAAGAGACCCAGTACTTC. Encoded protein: CASSLVLGGQETQYF.

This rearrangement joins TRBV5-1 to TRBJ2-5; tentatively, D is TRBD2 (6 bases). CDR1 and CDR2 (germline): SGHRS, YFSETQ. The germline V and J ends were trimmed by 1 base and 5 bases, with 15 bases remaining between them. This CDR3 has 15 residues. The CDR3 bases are TGCGCCAGCAGCTTGAGGCGGAGGGGCGGTGAGACCCAGTACTTC. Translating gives CASSLRRRGGETQYF.

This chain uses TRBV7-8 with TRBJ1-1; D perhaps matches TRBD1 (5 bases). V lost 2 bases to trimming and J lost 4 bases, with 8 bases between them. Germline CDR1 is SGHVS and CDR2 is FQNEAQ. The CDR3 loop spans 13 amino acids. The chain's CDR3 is CASSLTGGTEAFF. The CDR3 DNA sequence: TGTGCCAGCAGCTTAACGGGGGGCACTGAAGCTTTCTTT.

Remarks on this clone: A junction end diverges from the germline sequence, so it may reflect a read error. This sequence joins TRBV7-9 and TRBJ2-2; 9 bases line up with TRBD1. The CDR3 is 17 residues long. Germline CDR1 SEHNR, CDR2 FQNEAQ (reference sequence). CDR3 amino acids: CSSSFPGTGRDTGELFF. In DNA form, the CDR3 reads TGTTCCAGCAGCTTCCCCGGGACAGGGAGGGACACCGGGGAGCTGTTTTTT.

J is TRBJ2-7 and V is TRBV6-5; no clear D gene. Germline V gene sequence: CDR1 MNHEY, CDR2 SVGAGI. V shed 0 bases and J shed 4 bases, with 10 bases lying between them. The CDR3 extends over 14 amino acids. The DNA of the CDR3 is TGTGCCAGCAGTTACTCGATGCACCAGTACGAGCAGTACTTC. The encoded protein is CASSYSMHQYEQYF.

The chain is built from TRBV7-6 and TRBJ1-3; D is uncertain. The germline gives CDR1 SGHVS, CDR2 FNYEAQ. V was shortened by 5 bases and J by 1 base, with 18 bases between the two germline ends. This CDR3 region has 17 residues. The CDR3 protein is CASSPPKKSPSGNTIYF. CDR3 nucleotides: TGTGCCAGCAGCCCCCCGAAAAAAAGCCCGTCTGGAAACACCATATATTTT.

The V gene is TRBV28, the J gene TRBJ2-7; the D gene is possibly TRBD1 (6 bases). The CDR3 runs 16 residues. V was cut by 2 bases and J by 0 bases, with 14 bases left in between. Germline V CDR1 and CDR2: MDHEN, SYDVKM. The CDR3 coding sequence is TGTGCCAGCAGTTTAGGGGTCGGGACAACCTCCTACGAGCAGTACTTC. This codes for CASSLGVGTTSYEQYF.

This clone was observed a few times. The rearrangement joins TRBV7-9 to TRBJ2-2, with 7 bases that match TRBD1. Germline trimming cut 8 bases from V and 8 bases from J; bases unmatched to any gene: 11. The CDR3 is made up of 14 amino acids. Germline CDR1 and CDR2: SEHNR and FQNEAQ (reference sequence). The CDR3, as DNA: TGTGCCAGCGGGACGACAGGGTTGGTTGGGGAGCTGTTTTTT. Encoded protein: CASGTTGLVGELFF.

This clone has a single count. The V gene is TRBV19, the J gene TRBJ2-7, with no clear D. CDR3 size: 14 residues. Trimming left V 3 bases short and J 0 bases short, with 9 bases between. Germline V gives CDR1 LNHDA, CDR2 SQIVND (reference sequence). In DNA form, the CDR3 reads TGTGCCAGTAGTATTCCAGGAATCTCCTACGAGCAGTACTTC. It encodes CASSIPGISYEQYF. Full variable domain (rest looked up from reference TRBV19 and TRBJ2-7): DGGITQSPKYLFRKEGQNVTLSCEQNLNHDAMYWYRQDPGQGLRLIYYSQIVNDFQKGDIAEGYSVSREKKESFPLTVTSAQKNPTAFYLCASSIPGISYEQYFGPGTRLTVT.

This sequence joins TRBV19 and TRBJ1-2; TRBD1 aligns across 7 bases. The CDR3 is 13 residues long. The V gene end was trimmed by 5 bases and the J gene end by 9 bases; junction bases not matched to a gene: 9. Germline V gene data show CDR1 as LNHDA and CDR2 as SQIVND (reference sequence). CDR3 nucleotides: TGTGCCAGTAGTCCAGAGACAGGGTCTAGCTACACCTTC. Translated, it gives CASSPETGSSYTF.

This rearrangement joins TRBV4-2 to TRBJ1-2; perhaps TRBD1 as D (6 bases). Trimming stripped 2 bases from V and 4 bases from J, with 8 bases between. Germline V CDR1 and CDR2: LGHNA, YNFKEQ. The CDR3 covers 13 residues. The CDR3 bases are TGTGCCAGCAGCCAATTGGACAGCTATGGCTACACCTTC. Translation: CASSQLDSYGYTF.